The rows below give T cell receptor beta chains drawn from one sample of a study of blood T cell repertoires in COVID-19. Method: immunoSEQ multiplex PCR; TCRdb's copy keeps in-frame clones and lacks some. Of under 200,000 clones listed, more than 75% are singletons. Input material: peripheral blood. The receptors here all came from a man aged 35-49 years with active or convalescent COVID-19. The CDR3 runs from the conserved cysteine through the conserved F or W. A D gene is named only where the DNA matches it firmly. Clone size is given for some rows only: seen once, a few or many times, or a class if the clone is expanded.

V gene,D gene,clone size,J gene,CDR3 protein,CDR3 DNA
TRBV7-8,.,.,TRBJ2-2,CASSLAGGTNTGELFF,TGTGCCAGCAGCTTAGCTGGCGGGACGAACACCGGGGAGCTGTTTTTT
TRBV19,TRBD1,.,TRBJ1-1,CASIQQGAFTEAFF,TGTGCCAGTATCCAACAGGGGGCTTTCACTGAAGCTTTCTTT
TRBV11-2,.,.,TRBJ1-2,CASSLSGAGAMGYTF,TGTGCCAGCAGCTTAAGCGGGGCAGGGGCGATGGGCTACACCTTC
TRBV7-8,.,.,TRBJ1-4,CASSPYRVSLTNEKLFF,TGTGCCAGCAGCCCCTACAGGGTTAGTCTGACTAATGAAAAACTGTTTTTT
TRBV27,TRBD1,.,TRBJ1-5,CASSSGTGGMNQPQHF,TGTGCCAGCAGTTCAGGGACAGGGGGAATGAATCAGCCCCAGCATTTT
TRBV12-5,.,.,TRBJ2-2,CASGLVLTGELFF,TGTGCTAGTGGTTTGGTACTCACCGGGGAGCTGTTTTTT
TRBV7-3,TRBD1,.,TRBJ2-3,CASSLDRGRGDTQYF,TGTGCCAGCAGCCTCGACAGGGGGCGCGGGGATACGCAGTATTTT
TRBV6-5,.,.,TRBJ1-6,CASSYSDQGYNSPLHF,TGTGCCAGCAGTTACTCAGACCAGGGGTACAATTCACCCCTCCACTTT
TRBV6-5,.,.,TRBJ1-3,CASRQGSGNTIYF,TGTGCCAGCAGACAGGGATCTGGAAACACCATATATTTT
TRBV7-9,TRBD1,.,TRBJ1-2,CASSLWDRVDYGYTF,TGTGCCAGCAGCTTGTGGGACAGGGTAGACTATGGCTACACCTTC
TRBV27,TRBD1,.,TRBJ2-4,CASSPTSAQGANIQYF,TGTGCCAGCAGTCCCACCTCGGCTCAGGGGGCAAACATTCAGTACTTC
TRBV5-8,.,.,TRBJ1-2,CASSPRLRYGYTF,TGTGCCAGCAGCCCCAGGCTTCGTTATGGCTACACCTTC
TRBV10-3,TRBD1,.,TRBJ1-3,CAISPNRGSGNTIYF,TGTGCCATCAGCCCCAACAGGGGCTCTGGAAACACCATATATTTT
TRBV7-9,.,.,TRBJ2-1,CASSLITSPHHNEQFF,TGTGCCAGCAGCTTAATCACTAGTCCTCATCACAATGAGCAGTTCTTC
TRBV5-6,.,.,TRBJ2-7,CASSSTGLYEQYF,TGTGCCAGCAGCTCGACAGGTTTGTACGAGCAGTACTTC
TRBV11-2,.,.,TRBJ1-2,CASRPKREGIGGYTF,TGTGCCAGCAGACCAAAACGGGAAGGAATTGGGGGCTACACCTTC
TRBV12-5,.,.,TRBJ2-1,CASGPTRTGKSNEQFF,TGTGCTAGTGGTCCGACCAGAACAGGGAAGTCAAATGAGCAGTTCTTC
TRBV2,.,.,TRBJ2-1,CASTRTDTGHNEQFF,TGTGCCAGCACTAGGACAGACACTGGACACAATGAGCAGTTCTTC
TRBV5-1,TRBD1,.,TRBJ2-1,CASSEGTGGRQFF,TGCGCCAGCAGCGAAGGGACAGGGGGACGGCAGTTCTTC
TRBV30,.,.,TRBJ1-5,CAWRAPGEQPQHF,TGTGCCTGGAGGGCCCCGGGGGAACAGCCCCAGCATTTT
TRBV7-9,TRBD2,once,TRBJ2-1,CASSLLLGGGTYNEQFF,TGTGCCAGCAGCTTATTACTCGGGGGGGGCACCTACAATGAGCAGTTCTTC
TRBV7-2,TRBD1,.,TRBJ1-1,CASSSRDRGTAFF,TGTGCCAGCAGCTCTCGGGACAGGGGGACAGCTTTCTTT
TRBV7-3,TRBD1,.,TRBJ1-6,CASSVSGGDSPLHF,TGTGCCAGCAGCGTCTCAGGGGGTGATTCACCCCTCCACTTT
TRBV28,TRBD1,.,TRBJ1-1,CASSSGTAGNTEAFF,TGTGCCAGCAGCTCCGGGACAGCCGGGAACACTGAAGCTTTCTTT
TRBV14,TRBD1,.,TRBJ1-2,CASSQARQGGGYTF,TGTGCCAGCAGCCAAGCCAGACAGGGGGGTGGCTACACCTTC
TRBV5-1,TRBD1,.,TRBJ2-1,CASSLVYRGLGNEQFF,TGCGCCAGCAGCTTGGTGTACAGGGGGCTAGGGAATGAGCAGTTCTTC
TRBV19,.,.,TRBJ1-5,CASRDTSTRGNQPQHF,TGTGCCAGCCGGGACACCTCAACCCGGGGCAATCAGCCCCAGCATTTT
TRBV27,.,.,TRBJ2-1,CASIGGGYNEQFF,TGTGCCAGCATTGGGGGAGGCTACAATGAGCAGTTCTTC
TRBV9,.,.,TRBJ2-6,CASSLGAVPNVLTF,TGTGCCAGCAGCTTGGGGGCTGTCCCCAACGTCCTGACTTTC
TRBV28,.,.,TRBJ1-1,CASSLDQGGTEAFF,TGTGCCAGCAGTCTTGATCAGGGCGGCACTGAAGCTTTCTTT
TRBV11-3,TRBD1,.,TRBJ1-1,CASSLKQGAEAFF,TGTGCCAGCAGCCTAAAACAGGGGGCTGAAGCTTTCTTT
TRBV7-7,TRBD2,once,TRBJ2-5,CASSLAGGARETQYF,TGTGCTAGCAGCTTAGCGGGCGGGGCTAGGGAGACCCAGTACTTC
TRBV4-2,TRBD1,.,TRBJ1-6,CASSQTTGESPLHF,TGTGCCAGCAGCCAAACGACAGGGGAATCACCCCTCCACTTT
TRBV19,.,once,TRBJ1-1,CASSMGRAVEAFF,TGTGCCAGTAGTATGGGCAGGGCGGTTGAAGCTTTCTTT